The 15 T cell receptor beta chains reported below all come from one sample, sequenced in a study of blood T cell repertoires in COVID-19. The data were produced by immunoSEQ multiplex PCR, yet TCRdb's version contains in-frame clones alone and is incomplete. The data contain roughly 150,000 clones, 88% of them seen just once; the ten biggest clones take up 2% to 2.5%. Input material: peripheral blood. The receptors were sampled from a man aged 45-60 years who had recovered from COVID-19.

The table lists this clone with a few counts. The chain has TRBV28 and TRBJ2-6, with D uncertain. Germline loops: CDR1 MDHEN, CDR2 SYDVKM. V shed 3 bases and J shed 0 bases, with 6 bases lying between them. This CDR3 contains 15 residues. The CDR3 loop is CASSLIASGANVLTF. CDR3 nucleotides: TGTGCCAGCAGTTTGATAGCCTCTGGGGCCAACGTCCTGACTTTC.

This clone was counted a single time. The V gene is TRBV23-1, the J gene TRBJ1-3, with D maybe TRBD1 (5 bases). TRBV23-1 belongs to the ORF category, with a function that is uncertain. V lost 5 bases and J lost 4, with 27 bases in between. The CDR3 is 19 amino acids. The CDR3 coding sequence is TGCGCCAGCAGTTCACCCCGGGCAGGGCGGTATCGTAACGGAAACACCATATATTTT. Encoded protein: CASSSPRAGRYRNGNTIYF.

The rearrangement links TRBV7-2 to TRBJ1-5; D is undetermined. Trimming took 3 bases from V and 2 from J, leaving 5 bases between them. Germline V gene lookup returns CDR1 SGHTA and CDR2 FQGNSA. CDR3 length: 13 amino acids. In DNA, the CDR3 is TGTGCCAGCAGCTTGAGGGGCAATCAGCCCCAGCATTTT. Translation gives CASSLRGNQPQHF.

This sequence joins TRBV7-6 and TRBJ2-3, with 9 nucleotides matching TRBD2. The junction had 6 bases not matched to a gene; V was cut back by 1 base and J by 4 bases. Germline lookup yields CDR1 SGHVS and CDR2 FNYEAQ. The CDR3 is 16 amino acids. The CDR3 region is CASSLDLRGGADTQYF. DNA for the CDR3: TGTGCCAGCAGCTTAGATTTGCGGGGGGGCGCAGATACGCAGTATTTT.

The CDR3 loop is CASSLGGTGAITGELFF. CDR3 coding DNA: TGTGCCAGCAGCTTAGGGGGGACAGGGGCGATCACCGGGGAGCTGTTTTTT. This rearrangement joins TRBV7-2 to TRBJ2-2, with 10 bases matching TRBD1. CDR1 SGHTA and CDR2 FQGNSA come from the germline V gene. V was pared by 1 base and J by 4 bases, with 6 bases of the junction left unmatched. The CDR3 spans 17 residues.

V and J are TRBV18 and TRBJ2-2; D is perhaps TRBD1 (6 bases). CDR3 length: 15 residues. Germline V gene lookup returns CDR1 KGHSH and CDR2 LQKENI. V was trimmed by 1 base and J by 6 bases, leaving 12 bases between them. In DNA form, the CDR3 reads TGTGCCAGCTCACCACTGTCCCAGGGGCCCGGGGAGCTGTTTTTT. Encoded protein: CASSPLSQGPGELFF.

This sequence joins TRBV11-1 and TRBJ2-1; tentative D call: TRBD1 (5 bases). Germline loops: CDR1 SGHAT, CDR2 FQDESV (reference sequence). The CDR3 has 15 residues. The V and J ends lost 1 base and 7 bases respectively, with 14 bases between them. CDR3 residues: CASSLGGPSPNEQFF. In DNA form, the CDR3 reads TGTGCCAGCAGCTTAGGGGGCCCGTCACCGAATGAGCAGTTCTTC.

This chain joins TRBV7-2 and TRBJ1-1, with TRBD1 matching 7 bases. Germline CDR1 SGHTA, CDR2 FQGNSA. With 5 bases clipped from V and 0 bases from J, the junction kept 6 bases outside the gene matches. CDR3 length equals 15 residues. This CDR3 is CASSPLQGLNTEAFF. CDR3 nucleotide sequence: TGTGCCAGCAGCCCGCTACAGGGGCTGAACACTGAAGCTTTCTTT. The full variable domain, rest sourced from reference TRBV7-2 and TRBJ1-1, is GAGVSQSPSNKVTEKGKDVELRCDPISGHTALYWYRQSLGQGLEFLIYFQGNSAPDKSGLPSDRFSAERTGGSVSTLTIQRTQQEDSAVYLCASSPLQGLNTEAFFGQGTRLTVV.

The chain uses TRBV28 and TRBJ1-6, with D possibly being TRBD1 (5 bases). The germline V gene has CDR1 MDHEN and CDR2 SYDVKM. With 11 bases removed from V and 5 bases from J, the gap between germline ends came to 13 bases. The CDR3 is 13 residues long. The CDR3 DNA sequence: TGTGCCTCGCGGGACTTAGATAATTCACCCCTCCACTTT. It is translated as CASRDLDNSPLHF. The full variable domain, with the rest looked up from reference TRBV28 and TRBJ1-6, is DVKVTQSSRYLVKRTGEKVFLECVQDMDHENMFWYRQDPGLGLRLIYFSYDVKMKEKGDIPEGYSVSREKKERFSLILESASTNQTSMYLCASRDLDNSPLHFGNGTRLTVT.

In this sample, this clone turned up once. The chain links TRBV5-1 to TRBJ2-5; D might be TRBD1 (6 bases). Germline CDR1 is SGHRS and CDR2 is YFSETQ. V lost 4 bases to trimming and J lost 2 bases, with 21 bases between them. This CDR3 comprises 17 residues. CDR3 amino acids: CASSGTSGTLVQETQYF. The CDR3, as DNA: TGCGCCAGCAGCGGAACATCCGGGACATTGGTACAAGAGACCCAGTACTTC.

This clone has just one count. The chain joins TRBV7-9 to TRBJ2-5; no clear D. CDR3 size: 14 residues. Germline V gene lookup returns CDR1 SEHNR and CDR2 FQNEAQ (reference sequence). V was trimmed by 2 bases and J by 4 bases, leaving 11 bases between them. The CDR3 protein is CASSLTRVGETQYF. The CDR3 coding sequence is TGTGCCAGCAGCTTAACTCGGGTAGGAGAGACCCAGTACTTC.

The chain carries TRBV3-1 (or the pseudogene TRBV3-2) and TRBJ2-6; 10 bases match TRBD2. Per germline, CDR1 LGHDT and CDR2 YNNKEL (reference sequence). This CDR3 contains 19 residues. The ends lost 4 bases at V and 0 bases at J; junction bases unmatched: 9. The CDR3: CASSPRVGTSDSGANVLTF. CDR3 nucleotide sequence: TGTGCCAGCAGCCCAAGGGTGGGGACTAGCGACTCTGGGGCCAACGTCCTGACTTTC.

The chain uses TRBV6-2 or TRBV6-3 and TRBJ1-1; TRBD1 matches at 10 bases. This CDR3 is built from 15 residues. Germline CDR1 and CDR2: MNHEY and SVGEGT. The V gene end was trimmed by 5 bases and the J gene end by 4 bases; junction bases not matched to a gene: 7. CDR3 region: CASSPPGQGGTEAFF. DNA of the CDR3: TGTGCCAGCAGTCCACCCGGACAGGGGGGCACTGAAGCTTTCTTT.

The V and J genes are TRBV6-5 and TRBJ2-3; unclear D gene. Germline V gives CDR1 MNHEY, CDR2 SVGAGI. The CDR3 has 14 residues. V was shortened by 2 bases and J by 0 bases, with 6 bases between the two germline ends. The CDR3 loop reads CASSYVRSTDTQYF. DNA for the CDR3: TGTGCCAGCAGTTACGTCAGGAGCACAGATACGCAGTATTTT.

The J gene is TRBJ2-2, the V gene TRBV29-1; 10 nucleotides match TRBD1. The J segment lost 6 bases and the V segment lost 4 bases, leaving 2 bases of the junction unmatched. Germline V gene sequence: CDR1 SQVTM, CDR2 ANQGSEA. CDR3 length: 13 residues. CDR3 DNA: TGCAGCGTTGGACAGGGGGCTCCCGGGGAGCTGTTTTTT. Its protein is CSVGQGAPGELFF.